The 16 T cell receptor beta chains given below trace back to one sample, sequenced in a study of shared clonotypes between healthy human individuals (dated by TCRdb to the early 2020s). To prepare the library, the immunoSEQ multiplex PCR assay was applied. As stored in TCRdb, this immuneACCESS dataset retains in-frame rearrangements with V and J assigned. A fraction of the clones does not appear; measured against another copy, unresolved V genes explain less than half of the discrepancy, and the remainder lacks a known reason. The table for this sample lists about 2,500,000 clones; 90% to 95% of them were counted only once. In total, the top ten clones hold roughly 0.13% of the sample. The source material was naive CD4+ T cells sorted from blood. The meaning of the sample's cell subset or site label: CD45RA+ positively selected. The receptors were gathered from a man between 18 and 35 years old in good health.

About this clone: Other DNA sequences in the sample encode the same CDR3. The V and J genes are TRBV6-5 and TRBJ2-5; weak D call: TRBD1 (6 bases). CDR1 MNHEY and CDR2 SVGAGI come from the germline V gene. The CDR3 contains 15 residues. Trimming cost V 6 bases and J 5 bases, with 19 bases left between them. The CDR3 DNA is TGTGCCAGCAGCCCTACGGGACACCCAGGCGAGACCCAGTACTTC. Protein sequence: CASSPTGHPGETQYF.

This clone is a singleton in its sample. The J gene is TRBJ2-7, the V gene TRBV15, with 12 positions matching TRBD2. The trim removed 5 bases at V and 3 bases at J, leaving 2 bases unmatched. The germline V gene encodes CDR1 LNHNV and CDR2 YYDKDF (reference sequence). This CDR3 is built from 14 residues. Here the CDR3 DNA reads TGTGCCACCAGCCCGGGACTAGCGGGCTACGAGCAGTACTTC. It is translated as CATSPGLAGYEQYF.

The V gene is TRBV2, the J gene TRBJ1-3, with D perhaps TRBD1 (5 bases). The CDR3 totals 14 residues. The germline CDR1 and CDR2 sequences are SNHLY and FYNNEI. Trimming shortened V by 10 bases and J by 2 bases, and 15 bases separated the two germline ends. The CDR3 loop reads CATTKRGAGNTIYF. CDR3 in DNA: TGTGCCACCACCAAAAGAGGGGCTGGAAACACCATATATTTT.

The CDR3 DNA reads as TGTGCCAGCAGTAAACTAGCTGGGGGAGTGTCCTACGAGCAGTACTTC. It yields the protein CASSKLAGGVSYEQYF. The J gene is TRBJ2-7, the V gene TRBV2; weak D call: TRBD2 (6 bases). The CDR3 covers 16 residues. Trimming left V 5 bases short and J 1 base short, with 18 bases between. The germline V gene encodes CDR1 SNHLY and CDR2 FYNNEI.

This clone was observed once. The chain uses TRBV2 and TRBJ1-4; D perhaps matches TRBD1 (6 bases). Looked up from germline, CDR1 is SNHLY and CDR2 is FYNNEI. This CDR3 spans 13 amino acids. V dropped 8 bases and J dropped 6 bases, with 13 bases sitting between them. The CDR3 here is CASRTVWDEKLFF. The CDR3 region has the DNA TGTGCCAGCCGGACAGTTTGGGATGAAAAACTGTTTTTT.

The chain employs TRBV19 and TRBJ2-3; 8 positions agree with TRBD2. This CDR3 contains 15 residues. The junction had 6 bases not matched to a gene; V was cut back by 6 bases and J by 1 base. The germline gives CDR1 LNHDA, CDR2 SQIVND (reference sequence). The CDR3 sequence is CASSLPGGGTDTQYF. The DNA of the CDR3 is TGTGCCAGTAGCCTCCCCGGGGGGGGCACAGATACGCAGTATTTT.

About this clone: The same CDR3 can be traced to other DNA sequences in this sample. The CDR3 sequence: CASSPPGQGGGEQYF. CDR3 coding DNA: TGTGCCAGCTCACCACCGGGACAGGGGGGAGGCGAGCAGTACTTC. The chain carries TRBV18 and TRBJ2-7, with 11 bases aligning to TRBD1. Per germline, CDR1 KGHSH and CDR2 LQKENI. The CDR3 is 15 amino acids. Trimming at V came to 0 bases and at J to 6 bases, leaving 4 bases not matched to a gene.

Concerning this clone: Other DNA sequences in this specimen translate into the identical CDR3. This chain links TRBV30 with TRBJ1-5; D uncertain. The germline V and J ends were trimmed by 3 bases and 0 bases, with 9 bases remaining between them. This CDR3 spans 14 amino acids. Per germline, CDR1 GTSNPN and CDR2 SVGIG (reference sequence). In DNA form, the CDR3 reads TGTGCCTGGAGCGGGCAACATAGCAATCAGCCCCAGCATTTT. Encoded protein: CAWSGQHSNQPQHF.

This chain joins TRBV18 and TRBJ2-5; D gene unclear. Germline V gene sequence: CDR1 KGHSH, CDR2 LQKENI. The CDR3 contains 14 residues. Trimming pared 3 bases from V and 4 bases from J, leaving 12 bases between. In DNA form, the CDR3 reads TGTGCCAGCTCACCGCTGCCCAGCGTAGAGACCCAGTACTTC. It codes for CASSPLPSVETQYF.

The genes are TRBV10-2 and TRBJ2-5; 9 nucleotides agree with TRBD2. Trimming took 7 bases from V and 3 from J; bases not matched to a gene: 12. Germline lookup yields CDR1 WSHSY and CDR2 SAAADI. The CDR3 has 16 amino acids. CDR3 nucleotide sequence: TGCGCCAGCACGGAGAGGGGCGGGAGGGGGGAAGAGACCCAGTACTTC. Its protein product is CASTERGGRGEETQYF.

This chain links TRBV9 with TRBJ2-2, with TRBD2 matching 9 bases. Germline lookup yields CDR1 SGDLS and CDR2 YYNGEE. This CDR3 has 16 amino acids. The ends lost 5 bases at V and 5 bases at J; junction bases unmatched: 10. This CDR3 reads CASSLVAGEGTGELFF. The CDR3 bases are TGTGCCAGCAGTCTCGTAGCGGGGGAGGGAACCGGGGAGCTGTTTTTT.

This clone occurred once. The same CDR3 is also encoded by other DNA sequences in this sample. The chain links TRBV30 to TRBJ1-2; D remains ambiguous. The CDR3 runs to 12 residues. V was shortened by 2 bases and J by 5 bases, with 9 bases between the two germline ends. Germline CDR1 reads GTSNPN; CDR2 reads SVGIG (reference sequence). The CDR3 spells CAWSRVNYGYTF. The CDR3 DNA reads TGTGCCTGGAGTCGGGTGAATTATGGCTACACCTTC.

This chain connects TRBV30 to TRBJ2-7; D call uncertain. The germline V gene encodes CDR1 GTSNPN and CDR2 SVGIG (reference sequence). The CDR3 length is 13 residues. The ends were cut back, 1 base at V and 4 bases at J, with 11 bases in the middle. The CDR3 loop is CAWSGLVEYEQYF. The CDR3 bases are TGTGCCTGGAGTGGGCTAGTAGAATACGAGCAGTACTTC.

Comments on this clone: The same CDR3 arises from other DNA sequences in this sample as well. As DNA, the CDR3 is TGTGCCAGCAGCTTTGGTGATCAGCCCCAGCATTTT. The encoded protein is CASSFGDQPQHF. The V and J genes are TRBV7-2 and TRBJ1-5; D not resolved. The V end lost 3 bases, the J end lost 5 bases, and 5 bases lay between the germline ends. The germline CDR1 and CDR2 sequences are SGHTA and FQGNSA. The CDR3 length is 12 residues.

The chain carries TRBV30 and TRBJ2-7; no firm D call. Trimming removed 2 bases from V and 5 bases from J, with 7 bases in between. This CDR3 spans 11 amino acids. Germline V gene data show CDR1 as GTSNPN and CDR2 as SVGIG (reference sequence). The CDR3 DNA is TGTGCCTGGAGTCTCAGGAACGAGCAGTACTTC. Protein: CAWSLRNEQYF.

This chain joins TRBV15 and TRBJ2-7, with 10 nucleotides matching TRBD1. Trimming at V came to 1 base and at J to 7 bases, leaving 10 bases not matched to a gene. The CDR3 is 16 residues long. Germline V lookup: CDR1 LNHNV, CDR2 YYDKDF (reference sequence). In DNA, the CDR3 is TGTGCCACCAGCAGAGTCCCGGGACAGGGGCGCACGGAGCAGTACTTC. Encoded protein: CATSRVPGQGRTEQYF.